This TCR beta chain derives from a study of T cell responses to AZD1222 COVID-19 vaccine (dated by TCRdb to about 2021). Context from the whole study: AZD1222 recipients whose second dose came at about 4 weeks and those whose second dose came at about 12 weeks were combined into one group, since spike-specific TCR depth and breadth did not differ between the two schedules. Trial participants were enrolled by age into subgroups of 18-55, 56-69 and 70-plus years, and around 140, 26 and 57 TCR-sequenced participants, respectively, were included in these subgroups. A total of over 230 trial participants underwent TCR sequencing, of whom some 210 received two doses of AZD1222 and about 25 received two doses of the MenACWY control vaccine.

A single count supports this clone. The specificity of this receptor is unknown. No base quality values were provided; no much bigger clone lies one nucleotide off. The V and J ends are trimmed by 0 bases and 2 bases, leaving 12 bases between them. Counted from cysteine to phenylalanine, this CDR3 has 16 amino acids. This entry keeps only the CDR3 DNA: 48 bases, framed from base 1. CDR1 and CDR2 were assigned from the germline V gene (reference sequence) as WNHNN and SYGVQD. Results and caveats for the whole study, not just this receptor: Reportedly, close to half of the unique spike-specific TCRs recognized epitopes lying outside the regions that are mutated in the B.1.351 and B.1.1.7 variants. Because no day 14 peak-response samples were available, repertoires were characterized only after the peak T cell response. A significant rise in spike-specific TCR breadth and depth was observed after two AZD1222 doses relative to day 0 and relative to MenACWY recipients. In the small 56-69-year group, the increase in depth fell short of significance, most likely because of low power. Participants were mostly white British, with more females than males. The authors suggested clonal diversity may have been underestimated. The vaccine-associated CD4 TCRs covered the entire spike protein, and the dominant responses fell in regions 160-218 and 743-854. Only a handful of AZD1222 recipients were SARS-CoV-2 seropositive at baseline, limiting conclusions about previously exposed vaccinees.

The time point label, as the study defines it: baseline before first vaccination. Samples from vaccinated people were obtained from the UK trials COV001 and COV002, which included a single-blind randomized controlled phase 2/3 trial of AZD1222 (ChAdOx1 nCoV-19) in healthy adults. For TCRbeta chain sequencing, PBMC samples from trial participants were taken at day 0 and at day 28 after the second dose. The CDR3 regions of human TCRbeta chains were analyzed by immunosequencing. The authors' pipeline ran thus. Repertoire TCRs were matched against a reference library of SARS-CoV-2-specific TCRs generated with the MIRA antigen-specificity platform. Breadth was defined as the fraction of unique TCRs that were SARS-CoV-2-associated, and depth was defined as the fraction of total T cells that were SARS-CoV-2-associated. Using the MIRA data, each spike-specific TCR was assigned both to the spike region to which the TCR was reactive and to a CD4 or CD8 class. Log10-transformed breadth and depth values were compared by one-way ANOVA with Sidak's multiple comparisons tests. TCRdb provides this immuneACCESS table in a form limited to in-frame rearrangements. Some clones are lacking; in checked studies, under half of them reflect an unresolved V gene, and why the rest are absent is not known. That table supplies the V and J calls and clone size; D and trimming were determined from the DNA. Across this sample there are over 100,000 clones, with about 90% seen only once. The top ten hold 8% to 9.5% of the sample.

This material consisted of peripheral blood, taken on day 0 of AZD1222 vaccination. The chain is assembled from TRBV10-1 and TRBJ2-3; the D segment cannot be called with confidence. This TCR derives from an adult in good health. The CDR3 in this case is CASSESWAGFTDTQYF. The base sequence is TGCGCCAGCAGTGAGTCGTGGGCAGGATTCACAGATACGCAGTATTTT.